Following are 25 T cell receptor beta chains from one sample sequenced in a study of blood T cell repertoires in COVID-19 (dated by TCRdb to 2019 to 2021). Library preparation was by the immunoSEQ multiplex PCR assay. TCRdb limited this immuneACCESS table to in-frame rearrangements with V and J called. A share of clones is missing; checked studies link under half to unresolved V genes, and the rest is unexplained. A total of roughly 150,000 clones appear in this sample, 70% to 90% of them only once. The ten top clones hold approximately 11% of the sample. Specimen: peripheral blood. These receptors all stem from a human donor in a cohort sampled during active COVID-19.

The chain has TRBV15 and TRBJ1-2, with D tentatively TRBD1 (5 bases). Germline CDR1 is LNHNV and CDR2 is YYDKDF (reference sequence). Between the trimmed V and J ends, which lost 5 bases and 5 bases, there was a span of 12 bases. The length of the CDR3 is 13 residues. The CDR3 DNA follows: TGTGCCACCAGCGGTTTAGACAGATATGGCTACACCTTC. It codes for CATSGLDRYGYTF.

The rearrangement joins TRBV14 to TRBJ2-7; 14 nucleotides line up with TRBD2. V dropped 4 bases and J dropped 5; count of bases not matched to a gene: 4. CDR3 size: 15 residues. From germline, CDR1 is SGHDN and CDR2 FVKESK. Here the CDR3 DNA reads TGTGCCAGCAGCCGACTAGCGGGAGGGTATAACGAGCAGTACTTC. Its translation is CASSRLAGGYNEQYF.

The V call is TRBV6-2 or TRBV6-3, the J call TRBJ2-7; TRBD2 matches at 8 bases. With 10 bases clipped from V and 5 bases from J, the junction kept 19 bases outside the gene matches. The length of the CDR3 is 16 residues. Looked up from germline, CDR1 is MNHEY and CDR2 is SVGEGT. In DNA, the CDR3 is TGTGCCAACAGCCAACTTGGAGTCGGGGGGGCCGACGAGCAGTACTTC. Amino acid sequence: CANSQLGVGGADEQYF.

The rearrangement joins TRBV6-5 to TRBJ2-7; TRBD2 might be the D (5 bases). The V gene lost 0 bases and the J gene lost 0 bases, with 12 bases spanning the gap. CDR1 MNHEY and CDR2 SVGAGI come from the germline V gene. The CDR3 is 16 residues long. The CDR3 coding sequence is TGTGCCAGCAGTTACTCAGCCGGGATGAGCTCCTACGAGCAGTACTTC. Translating gives CASSYSAGMSSYEQYF.

This chain links TRBV10-3 with TRBJ2-3, with 9 bases aligning to TRBD2. The CDR3 contains 17 residues. The germline CDR1 and CDR2 sequences are ENHRY and SYGVKD. With V trimmed by 2 bases and J by 2 bases, 8 bases remained unmatched. As DNA, the CDR3 is TGTGCCATCAGTGAGGTTGGGCTAGCGGGGACCACAGATACGCAGTATTTT. It encodes CAISEVGLAGTTDTQYF.

This clone was seen a single time. The chain uses TRBV9 and TRBJ1-4, with a tentative D call TRBD1 (5 bases). CDR1 SGDLS and CDR2 YYNGEE come from the germline V gene. V was cut by 3 bases and J by 7 bases, with 10 bases left in between. The CDR3 loop spans 13 amino acids. Here the CDR3 reads CASSAGGPEKLFF. CDR3 DNA: TGTGCCAGCAGCGCCGGGGGACCTGAAAAACTGTTTTTT.

The genes are TRBV18 and TRBJ2-1; 7 bases are a match to TRBD2. J was trimmed by 3 bases and V by 2 bases; bases with no gene match: 4. In germline, CDR1 is KGHSH, CDR2 LQKENI. This CDR3 has 15 amino acids. The DNA of the CDR3 is TGTGCCAGCTCACCAGTGACGGGAGGCTACAATGAGCAGTTCTTC. It yields the protein CASSPVTGGYNEQFF.

This clone appeared a few times. V is TRBV6-2 or TRBV6-3 and J is TRBJ2-1, with 8 positions matching TRBD2. There are 17 residues in the CDR3. Losses at the gene ends were 2 bases for V and 1 base for J; bases not matched to a gene: 7. The germline CDR1 and CDR2 sequences are MNHEY and SVGEGT. The CDR3 bases are TGTGCCAGCAGTTACGTCGCGGGAGGCCGTTCCTACAATGAGCAGTTCTTC. Protein sequence: CASSYVAGGRSYNEQFF.

This clone was picked up a small number of times. The chain is built from TRBV10-1 and TRBJ2-1; 7 bases agree with TRBD2. This CDR3 has 17 residues. V lost 2 bases, J lost 5 bases, and 12 bases stayed unmatched. In germline, CDR1 is WNHNN, CDR2 SYGVQD (reference sequence). As DNA, the CDR3 is TGCGCCAGCAGTGAGGGGGGGGAGACCCCCCCAAACAATGAGCAGTTCTTC. It encodes CASSEGGETPPNNEQFF.

This clone showed up just a few times. The chain employs TRBV3-1 (or the pseudogene TRBV3-2) and TRBJ2-5, with 11 bases identical to TRBD2. V shed 2 bases and J 3 bases; nucleotides not matched to a gene: 2. The CDR3 is 15 amino acids. Looked up from germline, CDR1 is LGHDT and CDR2 is YNNKEL (reference sequence). The DNA for the CDR3 is TGTGCCAGCAGCCAAAGTAGCGGGGGGGAAGAGACCCAGTACTTC. It codes for CASSQSSGGEETQYF.

This rearrangement joins TRBV28 to TRBJ1-2; 9 bases line up with TRBD1. The CDR3 consists of 15 residues. V shed 6 bases, J shed 6 bases, and the junction held 11 bases outside the gene matches. CDR1 and CDR2 (germline): MDHEN, SYDVKM. The CDR3 reads CASSSRDRVFDGYTF. CDR3 nucleotide sequence: TGTGCCAGCAGCTCCCGGGACAGGGTTTTCGATGGCTACACCTTC.

This chain uses TRBV20-1 with TRBJ1-4, with 8 bases matching TRBD1. Germline CDR1 is DFQATT and CDR2 is SNEGSKA (reference sequence). V was pared by 3 bases and J by 5 bases, with 2 bases of the junction left unmatched. This CDR3 comprises 13 residues. The CDR3 DNA reads TGCAGTGCTAGTAGACAGGGGAATGAAAAACTGTTTTTT. Translation gives CSASRQGNEKLFF.

The count of this clone is one. The V call is TRBV12-5, the J call TRBJ2-2, with D perhaps TRBD2 (7 bases). Trimming pared 3 bases from V and 4 bases from J, leaving 24 bases between. CDR1 and CDR2 from the germline V gene are LGHNT and FRNRAP. This CDR3 is built from 19 residues. The CDR3 loop reads CASGFAGRWGGATTGELFF. The CDR3 DNA sequence: TGTGCTAGTGGTTTCGCGGGTCGATGGGGGGGCGCGACCACCGGGGAGCTGTTTTTT.

This clone has more than one count but fewer than ten. This rearrangement joins TRBV4-1 to TRBJ1-1; a possible D gene is TRBD1 (5 bases). The V and J ends lost 0 bases and 10 bases respectively, with 12 bases between them. Germline CDR1 is MGHRA and CDR2 is YSYEKL. This CDR3 has 13 residues. CDR3 amino acids: CASSQESGLGAFF. The CDR3 nucleotides read TGCGCCAGCAGCCAAGAGTCAGGGTTGGGAGCTTTCTTT.

The V call is TRBV14, the J call TRBJ2-5, with 9 bases fitting TRBD1. Germline CDR1 reads SGHDN; CDR2 reads FVKESK. There are 16 residues in the CDR3. The J segment lost 7 bases and the V segment lost 2 bases, leaving 11 bases of the junction unmatched. Here the CDR3 reads CASSQSTRGQGATQYF. The DNA of the CDR3 is TGTGCCAGCAGCCAATCTACCCGGGGACAGGGTGCGACCCAGTACTTC. Combining the CDR3 with reference TRBV14 and TRBJ2-5 gives the whole variable domain EAGVTQFPSHSVIEKGQTVTLRCDPISGHDNLYWYRRVMGKEIKFLLHFVKESKQDESGMPNNRFLAERTGGTYSTLKVQPAELEDSGVYFCASSQSTRGQGATQYFGPGTRLLVL.

This clone was counted between two and nine times. V gene TRBV28 combines with J gene TRBJ1-5, with D tentatively TRBD1 (6 bases). Trimming pared 8 bases from V and 6 bases from J, leaving 17 bases between. The length of the CDR3 is 14 residues. From germline, CDR1 is MDHEN and CDR2 SYDVKM. CDR3 amino acids: CASAYGGAAQPQHF. CDR3 coding DNA: TGTGCCAGCGCGTATGGGGGGGCGGCTCAGCCCCAGCATTTT.

The chain links TRBV19 to TRBJ1-5; TRBD1 agrees at 12 bases. J lost 6 bases, V lost 1 base, and 7 bases had no gene match. The length of the CDR3 is 17 residues. Germline V CDR1 and CDR2: LNHDA, SQIVND (reference sequence). CDR3 sequence: CASSIVSGQGASQPQHF. The CDR3 DNA is TGTGCCAGTAGTATAGTTTCGGGACAGGGGGCGAGTCAGCCCCAGCATTTT.

The V and J genes are TRBV7-2 and TRBJ2-5, with 8 bases fitting TRBD1. Looked up from germline, CDR1 is SGHTA and CDR2 is FQGNSA. Germline trimming cut 3 bases from V and 4 bases from J; bases unmatched to any gene: 7. The CDR3 is 15 amino acids. CDR3 coding DNA: TGTGCCAGCAGCTTTGGGACAGGTGGGGGAGAGACCCAGTACTTC. Protein: CASSFGTGGGETQYF.

V and J are TRBV7-9 and TRBJ1-1; D is unclear. V lost 1 base to trimming and J lost 6 bases, with 15 bases between them. Germline values: CDR1 SEHNR, CDR2 FQNEAQ (reference sequence). This CDR3 spans 15 amino acids. The CDR3 is CASSLVGPRGSEAFF. CDR3 DNA sequence: TGTGCCAGCAGCTTAGTAGGCCCTCGAGGGTCTGAAGCTTTCTTT.

The chain combines TRBV7-3 with TRBJ2-1; 9 bases are a match to TRBD2. Losses at the gene ends were 5 bases for V and 9 bases for J; bases not matched to a gene: 8. The CDR3 has 14 amino acids. Germline assignment: CDR1 SGHTA and CDR2 FQGTGA. CDR3 in DNA: TGTGCCAGCAGCAACGGGACTAGCCCTCTTGAGCAGTTCTTC. Protein sequence: CASSNGTSPLEQFF.

V and J are TRBV28 and TRBJ1-2, with 9 bases identical to TRBD1. Germline CDR1 and CDR2: MDHEN and SYDVKM. CDR3 length equals 14 residues. The junction had 9 bases not matched to a gene; V was cut back by 9 bases and J by 4 bases. The CDR3 DNA reads as TGTGCCAGTGACGGACAGGGGTTGTTCTATGGCTACACCTTC. Translation gives CASDGQGLFYGYTF.

This clone has only one observation. The J gene is TRBJ1-5, the V gene TRBV12-3 or TRBV12-4; D remains ambiguous. The CDR3 runs 13 residues. V lost 4 bases and J lost 5, with 9 bases in between. The CDR3 region has the DNA TGTGCCAGCAGTTACTTGGTGGATCAGCCCCAGCATTTT. Translation gives CASSYLVDQPQHF.

This clone appeared a few times. This chain uses TRBV3-1 (or the pseudogene TRBV3-2) with TRBJ1-2, with D uncertain. Germline CDR1 LGHDT, CDR2 YNNKEL (reference sequence). V lost 4 bases and J 8 bases, leaving 14 bases between the germline ends. The CDR3 contains 13 residues. The CDR3 coding sequence is TGTGCCAGCAGCCGCACCGTCATGAGCGGCTACACCTTC. Encoded protein: CASSRTVMSGYTF.

This clone was found many times. The genes are TRBV28 and TRBJ2-7; TRBD2 matches at 8 bases. The V segment lost 5 bases and the J segment 7 bases; nucleotides outside the gene matches: 7. Germline CDR1 reads MDHEN; CDR2 reads SYDVKM. The CDR3 consists of 13 residues. Here the CDR3 DNA reads TGTGCCAGCAGTCAAGGGACTAGGGCGGAGCAGTACTTC. Translating gives CASSQGTRAEQYF. Looking up the rest from reference TRBV28 and TRBJ2-7 gives the full variable domain: DVKVTQSSRYLVKRTGEKVFLECVQDMDHENMFWYRQDPGLGLRLIYFSYDVKMKEKGDIPEGYSVSREKKERFSLILESASTNQTSMYLCASSQGTRAEQYFGPGTRLTVT.

The chain couples TRBV28 to TRBJ1-2; TRBD1 matches at 9 bases. J lost 2 bases, V lost 6 bases, and 4 bases had no gene match. The germline V gene encodes CDR1 MDHEN and CDR2 SYDVKM. This CDR3 comprises 14 residues. CDR3 loop: CASRSGQGNYGYTF. The CDR3 DNA reads as TGTGCCAGCAGATCGGGACAGGGCAACTATGGCTACACCTTC.